A selection of T cell receptor beta chains follows, all from one sample in a study of human T cells and chemical hapten exposure. TCRdb re-derived calls from the RACE reads in MiXCR, one entry per CDR3 protein. The data contain approximately 52,000 distinct CDR3 sequences, approximately 9.8% of them seen just once; the ten biggest clones take up 11% to 15%. The sequences come from whole blood, collected in connection with sensitization to the hapten diphenylcyclopropenone (DPC). These TCRs come from a woman in her thirties or forties with alopecia areata. Some clones in this sample may be carry-over from other donors' samples. The conserved cysteine and the conserved F or W are not part of the CDR3 here.

v_call cdr3_aa
TRBV20-1 SASSRDSYEQY
TRBV19 ASTRASYNEQF
TRBV27 ASSFLSRPQETQY
TRBV5-5 ASSLWGADTEAF
TRBV9 ASSGFVGDYGYT
TRBV2 ASSEWYSQGEQF
TRBV6-2/TRBV6-3 ASSYQGHQPQH
TRBV6-4 ASTPTSGGGTDTQY
TRBV29-1 SVAWGVYEQY
TRBV19 ASRGGPLHNEQF
TRBV6-2/TRBV6-3 ASSYDARGEETQY
TRBV5-4 ASSLDRGDTIY
TRBV6-2/TRBV6-3 ASKTSGGVRDTQY
TRBV18 ASSPPKGGYQPQH
TRBV18 ASSPSPGTEDSNQPQH
TRBV6-1 ASSASSGGPQETQY
TRBV7-8 ASSPLAGGPNTGELF
TRBV28 ASSFFSGYT
TRBV13 ASSPQDEQY
TRBV20-1 SARDRGQVEGNQPQH
TRBV5-1 ASKSTVGPGNTIY
TRBV25-1 ASKGTGALNEQF
TRBV2 AIYLLGGNEQF
TRBV6-2/TRBV6-3 ASSLTSGGQETQY
TRBV9 ASEPSSGPTGELF
TRBV5-4 ASSKPGQTYGYT
TRBV20-1 SAISPPYEQY
TRBV11-2 ASSKDRGETQY
TRBV30 AWRTTGGNQPQH
TRBV6-1 ASSEYGNTEAF
TRBV6-1 ASSEAKRGLPHSPLH
TRBV5-1 ASTGRTGELF
TRBV3-1 ASKGGPAGELF
TRBV9 ASSVADTQY
TRBV7-7 ASSLAATHEQY
TRBV27 ASSLQGVNQPQH
TRBV5-5 ASSAPRLALNTDTQY
TRBV2 ASTRDPSGTGELF
TRBV4-1 ASSPISGRSDTQY
TRBV20-1 SARPTGQGITEAF
TRBV29-1 SVATKISGGAGDTQY
TRBV7-6 ASSFLQGDYEQY